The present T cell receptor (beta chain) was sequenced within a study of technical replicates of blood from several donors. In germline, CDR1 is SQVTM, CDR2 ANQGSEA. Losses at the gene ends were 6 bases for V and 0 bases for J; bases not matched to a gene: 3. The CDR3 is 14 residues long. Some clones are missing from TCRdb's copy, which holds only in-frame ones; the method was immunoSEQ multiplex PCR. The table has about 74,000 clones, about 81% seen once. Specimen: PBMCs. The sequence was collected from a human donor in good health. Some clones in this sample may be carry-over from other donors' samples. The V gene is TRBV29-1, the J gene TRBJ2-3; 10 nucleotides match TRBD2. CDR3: CSVPSGGSTDTQYF. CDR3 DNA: TGCAGCGTGCCTAGCGGGGGAAGCACAGATACGCAGTATTTT.